This T cell receptor beta chain was documented in a study of T cells after yellow fever vaccination. Study findings and constraints: A faster peak, day 5 versus 15, was reached by the weaker secondary response.

The CDR3 runs to 16 residues. Trimming took 3 bases from V and 4 from J, leaving 18 bases between them. Germline V gives CDR1 LNHNV, CDR2 YYDKDF (reference sequence). This clonotype was seen ten or more times. The antigen remains unidentified. Synthesis of TCR cDNA relied on 5'RACE template switching, which attached a universal primer site and UMIs. MiXCR, run by TCRdb on the 5' RACE reads, gives a single entry per CDR3 protein. In the table there are some 390,000 distinct CDR3 sequences, 6.2% of which are singletons. This receptor was identified in a man younger than 45 who received the YFV17D yellow fever vaccine. This material consisted of PBMCs, taken 5 days after the yellow fever booster vaccination. The chain couples TRBV15 to TRBJ2-5; D possibly matches TRBD1 or TRBD2 (5 bases each). CDR3 sequence reads: CATSSPGSPRGETQYF. CDR3 DNA: TGTGCCACCAGCAGTCCCGGCTCCCCGAGGGGAGAGACCCAGTACTTC.